The subject of this entry is one TCR beta chain. Germline assignment: CDR1 MDHEN and CDR2 SYDVKM. The CDR3 is 14 residues long. V was trimmed by 2 bases and J by 4 bases, leaving 8 bases between them. This sample was taken from a study of STAT5B mutations in CD4+ large granular lymphocyte leukemia. TCRdb's table, derived via immunoSEQ multiplex PCR, lists solely in-frame clones and lacks some. The sample includes 31,000 or so clones, approximately 80% of them seen just once. This TCR was recovered from a human donor in good health. The chain combines TRBV28 with TRBJ1-4; D is uncertain. The source material was CD4+ T cells from blood buffy coats. CDR3 nucleotides: TGTGCCAGCAGTTTACCAGGTTTTAATGAAAAACTGTTTTTT. Encoded protein: CASSLPGFNEKLFF.